These T cell receptor beta chains were read from a single sample in a study of vaccination effects on CD4 cells after COVID-19. Which antigens these TCRs recognize remains unknown. Sequencing was performed with immunoSEQ multiplex PCR; in TCRdb, only in-frame clones are kept and a portion is missing. The table has about 41,000 clones, under 70% seen once. This specimen was CD4+ T cells from PBMCs cultured with HCoV-OC43 spike peptides, taken before COVID-19 vaccination. The source is a human donor who received a COVID-19 vaccine. The CDR3 runs from the conserved cysteine through the conserved F or W. The order of the fields is D gene, clone size, V gene, J gene, CDR3 protein, CDR3 DNA. The D gene is left open where the match is weak. Size is stated for part of the rows, as once, few or many counts, or as a class when the clone is expanded.

>-|-|TRBV7-9|TRBJ1-3
CASSLRGPSGNTIYF
TGTGCCAGCAGCCTGCGGGGCCCGAGTGGAAACACCATATATTTT
>-|-|TRBV6-6|TRBJ1-1
CASTATGVNTEAFF
TGTGCCAGCACTGCGACAGGAGTGAACACTGAAGCTTTCTTT
>-|-|TRBV20-1|TRBJ1-1
CSARTYGAFF
TGCAGTGCTAGAACCTACGGGGCTTTCTTT
>-|-|TRBV5-8|TRBJ2-3
CASSFQDTQYF
TGTGCCAGCAGCTTCCAAGATACGCAGTATTTT
>TRBD2|-|TRBV6-2/TRBV6-3|TRBJ2-1
CASSRLAGGNEQFF
TGTGCCAGCAGCCGACTAGCGGGGGGGAATGAGCAGTTCTTC
>-|-|TRBV2|TRBJ2-3
CASSEAPGGDTQYF
TGTGCCAGCAGTGAGGCCCCGGGTGGGGATACGCAGTATTTT
>TRBD1|-|TRBV10-3|TRBJ1-2
CAISETGQGYGYTF
TGTGCCATCAGTGAAACGGGACAGGGTTATGGCTACACCTTC
>TRBD2|once|TRBV7-2|TRBJ2-3
CASSSRRGSGSTDTQYF
TGTGCCAGCAGCTCCCGACGCGGTAGCGGGAGCACAGATACGCAGTATTTT
>-|few|TRBV27|TRBJ1-1
CASSLRGTNTEAFF
TGTGCCAGCAGTCTCAGGGGCACCAACACTGAAGCTTTCTTT
>TRBD1|few|TRBV4-2|TRBJ1-5
CASSPSPGQSLRGEPQHF
TGTGCCAGCAGCCCCAGTCCGGGACAGTCCCTTAGAGGAGAGCCCCAGCATTTT
>TRBD2|-|TRBV5-6|TRBJ2-3
CASSRPERELDTQYF
TGTGCCAGCAGCCGCCCGGAGCGGGAGTTAGATACGCAGTATTTT
>-|-|TRBV11-1|TRBJ1-2
CASSSDLYGYTF
TGTGCCAGCAGCTCGGACTTATATGGCTACACCTTC
>TRBD1|-|TRBV6-2/TRBV6-3|TRBJ2-7
CASSYPNRGLRDEQYF
TGTGCCAGCAGTTACCCGAACAGGGGGCTTAGAGACGAGCAGTACTTC
>-|-|TRBV7-2|TRBJ1-1
CASSFRGAEAFF
TGTGCCAGCAGCTTCCGGGGGGCTGAAGCTTTCTTT
>-|-|TRBV5-6|TRBJ1-4
CASSSGVANEKLFF
TGTGCCAGCAGCTCGGGGGTGGCTAATGAAAAACTGTTTTTT
>TRBD2|-|TRBV18|TRBJ2-5
CASSPPSGSIQETQYF
TGTGCCAGCTCACCCCCTAGCGGGAGTATCCAAGAGACCCAGTACTTC
>TRBD1|-|TRBV27|TRBJ1-5
CASSQQGRAPQHF
TGTGCCAGCAGCCAACAGGGGCGGGCGCCCCAGCATTTT
>-|few|TRBV12-3/TRBV12-4|TRBJ1-2
CASSLSSRAGYTF
TGTGCCAGCAGTTTATCGTCCAGGGCTGGCTACACCTTC
>TRBD1|-|TRBV3-1/TRBV3-2|TRBJ2-2
CASSQGVGTGIAGELFF
TGTGCCAGCAGCCAAGGGGTAGGGACAGGGATCGCCGGGGAGCTGTTTTTT
>-|few|TRBV12-3/TRBV12-4|TRBJ1-2
CASSEGYGYTF
TGTGCCAGCAGTGAGGGCTATGGCTACACCTTC
>-|few|TRBV2|TRBJ1-2
CASSLRQTLANYGYTF
TGTGCCAGCAGTCTTCGACAGACCCTCGCTAACTATGGCTACACCTTC
>TRBD2|-|TRBV30|TRBJ2-2
CAWKRDSGRAGELFF
TGTGCCTGGAAAAGGGATAGCGGGAGGGCCGGGGAGCTGTTTTTT
>-|-|TRBV24-1|TRBJ1-2
CATSDFSGNGYTF
TGTGCCACCAGTGATTTTTCAGGGAATGGCTACACCTTC
>-|-|TRBV19|TRBJ1-1
CASSIGTRRDTEAFF
TGTGCCAGTAGTATAGGGACACGGAGGGACACTGAAGCTTTCTTT
>TRBD1|few|TRBV4-2|TRBJ1-1
CASSRYPGQGDTEAFF
TGTGCCAGCAGCCGCTACCCGGGGCAGGGGGACACTGAAGCTTTCTTT
>TRBD2|few|TRBV6-6|TRBJ2-2
CASSLADTNTGELFF
TGTGCCAGCAGTCTAGCGGACACGAACACCGGGGAGCTGTTTTTT
>-|-|TRBV6-5|TRBJ2-1
CASSYAGSAYNEQFF
TGTGCCAGCAGTTACGCGGGGTCCGCCTACAATGAGCAGTTCTTC
>TRBD1|-|TRBV14|TRBJ1-1
CASRAGTGGPGAFF
TGTGCCAGCAGAGCCGGGACAGGGGGCCCGGGAGCTTTCTTT
>TRBD2|few|TRBV7-6|TRBJ2-7
CASSLGGTSGYEQYF
TGTGCCAGCAGCTTAGGGGGGACTAGCGGCTACGAGCAGTACTTC
>-|-|TRBV4-1|TRBJ1-5
CASSQTPTGPLGAQHF
TGCGCCAGCAGCCAAACCCCGACAGGACCTTTGGGGGCCCAGCATTTT
>TRBD2|-|TRBV7-6|TRBJ2-1
CASSLNSGRASDEQFF
TGTGCCAGCAGCTTGAACAGCGGGAGGGCCTCTGATGAGCAGTTCTTC
>-|-|TRBV3-1/TRBV3-2|TRBJ1-4
CASSQAGLNEKLFF
TGTGCCAGCAGCCAAGCTGGATTGAATGAAAAACTGTTTTTT
>TRBD2|-|TRBV19|TRBJ2-1
CASSMRLAGGSPNEQFF
TGTGCCAGTAGTATGAGACTAGCGGGAGGTTCCCCCAATGAGCAGTTCTTC
>-|-|TRBV6-5|TRBJ1-2
CASTGQQIGYGYTF
TGTGCCAGCACAGGACAGCAAATAGGGTATGGCTACACCTTC
>TRBD2|-|TRBV18|TRBJ2-7
CASSPPTIQRGRQYF
TGTGCCAGCTCACCACCGACTATCCAGCGGGGTCGGCAGTACTTC
>-|-|TRBV3-1/TRBV3-2|TRBJ1-2
CASPWGPWVNGYTF
TGTGCCAGTCCTTGGGGGCCCTGGGTTAATGGCTACACCTTC
>-|-|TRBV19|TRBJ1-2
CASSIPSTTLTGGDGYTF
TGTGCCAGTAGTATCCCCTCGACCACTTTGACAGGAGGGGATGGCTACACCTTC
>-|-|TRBV21-1|TRBJ2-7
CASSKALTRASSYEQYF
TGTGCCAGCAGCAAAGCGCTAACGAGGGCTAGTTCCTACGAGCAGTACTTC
>TRBD2|-|TRBV11-2|TRBJ2-1
CASSLGSGGAPPRYNEQFF
TGTGCCAGCAGCTTAGGAAGCGGGGGGGCCCCCCCCCGTTACAATGAGCAGTTCTTC
>TRBD2|-|TRBV20-1|TRBJ2-1
CSWQREDEQFF
TGCAGTTGGCAGCGGGAGGATGAGCAGTTCTTC
>-|few|TRBV4-2|TRBJ2-3
CASSQVSDTQYF
TGTGCCAGCAGCCAAGTGTCAGATACGCAGTATTTT
>TRBD1|-|TRBV9|TRBJ1-3
CASSVHQGDGNTIYF
TGTGCCAGCAGCGTGCACCAGGGGGACGGAAACACCATATATTTT
>-|-|TRBV4-1|TRBJ1-5
CASSHPGRASNQPQHF
TGCGCCAGCAGCCACCCTGGGAGGGCTAGCAATCAGCCCCAGCATTTT
>-|medium-sized|TRBV5-4|TRBJ1-2
CASSSSNYGYTF
TGTGCCAGCAGCTCCTCTAACTATGGCTACACCTTC
>-|-|TRBV5-5|TRBJ1-2
CASSLALRREGYGYTF
TGTGCCAGCAGCTTGGCCCTGCGCAGGGAAGGCTATGGCTACACCTTC
>-|-|TRBV21-1|TRBJ1-1
CASSNGVLEAFF
TGTGCCAGCAGCAATGGGGTGCTTGAAGCTTTCTTT
>TRBD1|-|TRBV10-3|TRBJ2-2
CAVGQGRSGGELFF
TGTGCCGTGGGACAGGGAAGATCTGGCGGGGAGCTGTTTTTT
>TRBD1|-|TRBV6-1|TRBJ1-2
CASSGRTGGKPSYGYTF
TGTGCCAGCAGTGGACGGACAGGGGGCAAACCCTCCTATGGCTACACCTTC
>-|-|TRBV3-1/TRBV3-2|TRBJ2-4
CASTTLGAGWPNIQYF
TGTGCCAGCACCACCCTCGGAGCAGGGTGGCCAAACATTCAGTACTTC
>-|-|TRBV6-5|TRBJ1-2
CASSALRGYGYTF
TGTGCCAGCAGCGCTTTGAGGGGGTATGGCTACACCTTC
>-|-|TRBV3-1/TRBV3-2|TRBJ2-1
CASSPGLIGEQFF
TGTGCCAGCAGCCCGGGACTTATCGGTGAGCAGTTCTTC